Shown below are 32 T cell receptor beta chains from a single sample sequenced in a study of OX40 agonist ivuxolimab in advanced cancers. The assay was immunoSEQ multiplex PCR, and TCRdb's table has in-frame clones only and misses some. This sample carries under 20,000 clones, approximately 92% of them seen once, and the ten largest clones take 29%. The sequencing used CD4+ or CD8+ T cells sorted from blood, collected in a trial of the OX40 agonist ivuxolimab. The receptor source for this set is an adult with an advanced solid tumor such as melanoma, head and neck, liver or kidney cancer.

The rearrangement joins TRBV4-3 to TRBJ2-5; 8 bases agree with TRBD2. Germline V gives CDR1 LGHNA, CDR2 YSLEER. V was clipped by 1 base and J by 3 bases; unmatched bases: 1. The CDR3 spans 14 residues. CDR3 amino acids: CASSQALAEETQYF. The CDR3 region has the DNA TGCGCCAGCAGCCAAGCACTAGCGGAAGAGACCCAGTACTTC.

This clone was recorded a few times. The chain is built from TRBV7-9 and TRBJ2-2, with D possibly called TRBD1 or TRBD2 (6 bases each). Between the trimmed V and J ends, which lost 5 bases and 7 bases, there was a span of 20 bases. CDR3 length equals 16 residues. Looked up from germline, CDR1 is SEHNR and CDR2 is FQNEAQ (reference sequence). The CDR3 is CASSPAYGGESGELFF. CDR3 bases: TGTGCCAGCAGCCCTGCCTACGGGGGCGAGAGCGGGGAGCTGTTTTTT.

This clone is a singleton in its sample. The J gene is TRBJ2-2, the V gene TRBV19; TRBD2 matches 10 bases. Unmatched junction bases numbered 7, after V lost 6 bases and J lost 6 bases. The germline gives CDR1 LNHDA, CDR2 SQIVND (reference sequence). The CDR3 runs to 15 residues. The CDR3 sequence is CASSISSGSAGELFF. DNA for the CDR3: TGTGCCAGTAGCATATCTAGCGGGAGCGCCGGGGAGCTGTTTTTT.

The gene calls are TRBV6-1 and TRBJ2-7; 11 nucleotides align to TRBD2. The junction had 6 bases not matched to a gene; V was cut back by 5 bases and J by 3 bases. From germline, CDR1 is MNHNS and CDR2 SASEGT. This CDR3 comprises 15 residues. This CDR3 reads CASSPATSGSYEQYF. DNA of the CDR3: TGTGCCAGCAGTCCGGCTACTAGCGGGAGCTACGAGCAGTACTTC.

This clone was seen just once. The chain is built from TRBV2 and TRBJ2-3, with a tentative D call TRBD1 (6 bases). Germline V lookup: CDR1 SNHLY, CDR2 FYNNEI. V lost 7 bases to trimming and J lost 6 bases, with 11 bases between them. The CDR3 spans 12 residues. The CDR3 region is CASTDRSDTQYF. The CDR3, as DNA: TGTGCCAGCACAGACAGGAGCGATACGCAGTATTTT.

The rearrangement links TRBV10-1 to TRBJ2-2, with D perhaps assigned TRBD1 or TRBD2 (5 bases each). The CDR3 covers 13 residues. V was cut by 4 bases and J by 5 bases, with 8 bases left in between. Germline CDR1 and CDR2: WNHNN and SYGVQD (reference sequence). In nucleotides, the CDR3 is TGCGCCAGCAGTGTGGGGGTAACCGGGGAGCTGTTTTTT. Translated: CASSVGVTGELFF.

The J gene is TRBJ1-1, the V gene TRBV7-9; D is ambiguous. V lost 6 bases to trimming and J lost 4 bases, with 9 bases between them. Germline assignment: CDR1 SEHNR and CDR2 FQNEAQ (reference sequence). This CDR3 has 12 residues. The CDR3 spells CASSPVGTEAFF. CDR3 DNA sequence: TGTGCCAGCAGTCCTGTGGGCACTGAAGCTTTCTTT.

This chain joins TRBV28 and TRBJ2-1, with D hard to call. The CDR3 is 10 residues long. CDR1 and CDR2 from the germline V gene are MDHEN and SYDVKM. Trimming removed 11 bases at V and 15 bases at J, with 17 bases between. The CDR3 coding sequence is TGTGCCTCCTTCCGTGGGGATCTGTTCTTC. This sequence encodes CASFRGDLFF.

J is TRBJ1-1 and V is TRBV13; no firm D call. Trimming removed 5 bases from V and 4 bases from J, with 20 bases in between. This CDR3 is built from 16 residues. From germline, CDR1 is PRHDT and CDR2 FYEKMQ (reference sequence). DNA for the CDR3: TGTGCCAGCAGCCCCGGCCCCGACTTAACCCGCACTGAAGCTTTCTTT. Translation gives CASSPGPDLTRTEAFF.

The rearrangement uses TRBV29-1 and TRBJ2-3; 8 bases fit TRBD2. From germline, CDR1 is SQVTM and CDR2 ANQGSEA. The CDR3 is made up of 16 amino acids. After removal of 3 bases from V and 2 bases from J, the junction contained 10 bases not matched to a gene. DNA of the CDR3: TGCAGCGTTGACCCTCCGGGACTAGAGTTCACAGATACGCAGTATTTT. Translation: CSVDPPGLEFTDTQYF.

The V and J genes are TRBV7-9 and TRBJ2-5; D is undetermined. Looked up from germline, CDR1 is SEHNR and CDR2 is FQNEAQ (reference sequence). The CDR3 extends over 11 amino acids. V was trimmed by 1 base and J by 6 bases, leaving 3 bases between them. The CDR3 loop reads CASSLGQTQYF. The CDR3 DNA sequence: TGTGCCAGCAGCTTAGGACAGACCCAGTACTTC.

This chain connects TRBV2 to TRBJ2-7, with a possible D match to TRBD1 (7 bases). CDR3 size: 14 residues. The ends were cut back, 5 bases at V and 3 bases at J, with 14 bases in the middle. In germline, CDR1 is SNHLY, CDR2 FYNNEI. This CDR3 reads CASSSGGIFYEQYF. DNA for the CDR3: TGTGCCAGCAGTTCAGGGGGGATTTTCTACGAGCAGTACTTC.

This clone was observed once. The V and J genes are TRBV6-5 and TRBJ1-3; D gene uncertain. The V and J ends lost 6 bases and 0 bases respectively, with 12 bases between them. From germline, CDR1 is MNHEY and CDR2 SVGAGI. The CDR3 is 15 residues long. The DNA for the CDR3 is TGTGCCAGCAGAATGATTGATGGCTCTGGAAACACCATATATTTT. This codes for CASRMIDGSGNTIYF.

V is TRBV27 and J is TRBJ1-1; D is possibly TRBD1 (6 bases). Germline V gene data show CDR1 as MNHEY and CDR2 as SMNVEV (reference sequence). The CDR3 totals 20 residues. Trimming shortened V by 0 bases and J by 1 base, and 24 bases separated the two germline ends. CDR3 sequence (DNA): TGTGCCAGCAGTTTATCTATGACCCGCGGGGGCGTTGAGTCGAACACTGAAGCTTTCTTT. It encodes CASSLSMTRGGVESNTEAFF.

The V and J genes are TRBV19 and TRBJ2-1; 13 positions match TRBD2. The CDR3 runs 16 residues. Germline values: CDR1 LNHDA, CDR2 SQIVND (reference sequence). V gave up 5 bases and J gave up 6 bases; unmatched junction bases: 7. CDR3 nucleotide sequence: TGTGCCAGTAGTGGACAACTAGCGGGAGGGAGCAATGAGCAGTTCTTC. It codes for CASSGQLAGGSNEQFF.

The J gene is TRBJ2-1, the V gene TRBV7-8; a weak D match, TRBD1 (6 bases). The CDR3 consists of 17 residues. The V gene's germline CDR1 is SGHVS and CDR2 FQNEAQ. Trimming removed 1 base at V and 3 bases at J, with 16 bases between. CDR3 region: CASSLEGVWLGYNEQFF. CDR3 in DNA: TGTGCCAGCAGCTTAGAGGGGGTCTGGTTAGGCTACAATGAGCAGTTCTTC.

The chain recombines TRBV21-1 with TRBJ2-7. TRBV21-1 is a known pseudogene. The CDR3 contains 18 residues. The CDR3 here is CASSNSRRARSVVLEQYF. CDR3 DNA sequence: TGTGCCAGCAGCAATAGTAGGAGAGCCAGGTCAGTCGTACTCGAGCAGTACTTC.

This chain uses TRBV5-8 with TRBJ2-1, with 10 bases fitting TRBD1. This CDR3 spans 17 amino acids. Trimming cost V 5 bases and J 6 bases; bases outside gene matches: 14. Looked up from germline, CDR1 is SGHTS and CDR2 is YDEGEE. The CDR3 protein is CASSPSLGQGMSNEQFF. In DNA, the CDR3 is TGTGCCAGCAGTCCCTCCTTGGGACAGGGGATGTCCAATGAGCAGTTCTTC.

The rearrangement joins TRBV21-1 to TRBJ1-5; the table gives TRBD1 as D, unverified against the DNA. TRBV21-1 is a pseudogene. This CDR3 has 16 amino acids. The CDR3 here is CASSKVMWQGGQPQHF. CDR3 bases: TGTGCCAGCAGCAAAGTTATGTGGCAGGGTGGACAGCCCCAGCATTTT.

This clone is termed medium-sized. The chain recombines TRBV14 with TRBJ1-1; perhaps TRBD1 as D (6 bases). The CDR3 extends over 16 amino acids. Trimming shortened V by 0 bases and J by 5 bases, and 16 bases separated the two germline ends. From germline, CDR1 is SGHDN and CDR2 FVKESK. CDR3 nucleotides: TGTGCCAGCAGCCAAGATCAAGATTGGGGACATACTGAAGCTTTCTTT. Amino acid sequence: CASSQDQDWGHTEAFF.

This chain joins TRBV11-2 and TRBJ1-1; TRBD1 matches 10 bases. Germline V lookup: CDR1 SGHAT, CDR2 FQNNGV. This CDR3 contains 14 residues. After removal of 6 bases from V and 6 bases from J, the junction contained 7 bases not matched to a gene. This CDR3 reads CASSVGTGVSEAFF. The CDR3 region has the DNA TGTGCCAGCAGTGTCGGGACAGGGGTCTCTGAAGCTTTCTTT.

Turning to this clone: The sample has other DNA sequences that encode this CDR3 too. This chain connects TRBV30 to TRBJ2-1; 9 bases match TRBD1. V dropped 3 bases and J dropped 12; count of bases not matched to a gene: 6. Germline CDR1 and CDR2: GTSNPN and SVGIG (reference sequence). The CDR3 length is 12 residues. The CDR3 here is CAWRGTGRGQFF. The CDR3 DNA follows: TGTGCCTGGAGGGGGACAGGGCGGGGGCAGTTCTTC.

The chain couples TRBV25-1 to TRBJ2-2, with D hard to call. Per the germline V gene, CDR1 is MGHDK and CDR2 is SYGVNS. V was trimmed by 7 bases and J by 7 bases, leaving 7 bases between them. The CDR3 runs to 11 residues. The CDR3 reads CASTMYGELFF. Here the CDR3 DNA reads TGTGCCAGCACCATGTACGGGGAGCTGTTTTTT.

The genes are TRBV10-1 and TRBJ2-3, with 12 bases fitting TRBD2. Germline V gene data show CDR1 as WNHNN and CDR2 as SYGVQD (reference sequence). The CDR3 has 16 residues. V was pared by 5 bases and J by 1 base, with 4 bases of the junction left unmatched. The chain's CDR3 is CASSRLAGVRTDTQYF. CDR3 coding DNA: TGCGCCAGCAGTAGACTAGCGGGAGTCCGCACAGATACGCAGTATTTT.

V is TRBV15 and J is TRBJ2-7; 10 bases are shared with TRBD2. The CDR3 has 17 residues. In germline, CDR1 is LNHNV, CDR2 YYDKDF (reference sequence). Trimming took 0 bases from V and 3 from J; bases not matched to a gene: 8. CDR3 sequence: CATSRELLAGGFYEQYF. The CDR3 DNA follows: TGTGCCACCAGCAGAGAATTATTAGCGGGAGGTTTCTACGAGCAGTACTTC.

This clone was seen once. The chain recombines TRBV4-1 with TRBJ2-3; 11 nucleotides agree with TRBD2. Per germline, CDR1 MGHRA and CDR2 YSYEKL. The trim removed 2 bases at V and 6 bases at J, leaving 4 bases unmatched. The CDR3 contains 15 residues. This chain's CDR3 is CASSQLGLAADTQYF. CDR3 in DNA: TGCGCCAGCAGCCAACTGGGACTAGCGGCGGATACGCAGTATTTT.

The V call is TRBV10-3, the J call TRBJ1-2, with TRBD1 identical over 9 bases. Germline CDR1 ENHRY, CDR2 SYGVKD. This CDR3 is built from 15 residues. Trimming took 0 bases from V and 8 from J; bases not matched to a gene: 7. CDR3 amino acids: CAISESGQGLIGYTF. The DNA of the CDR3 is TGTGCCATCAGTGAGTCCGGACAGGGGCTTATCGGCTACACCTTC.

The gene calls are TRBV2 and TRBJ2-7; no definite D call. Germline CDR1 is SNHLY and CDR2 is FYNNEI. The V and J ends lost 7 bases and 3 bases respectively, with 7 bases between them. The CDR3 runs to 11 residues. The CDR3 DNA reads as TGTGCCAGCAATACGGGCTACGAGCAGTACTTC. It encodes CASNTGYEQYF.

The chain has TRBV6-6 and TRBJ2-1; D might be TRBD1 (6 bases). The ends were cut back, 6 bases at V and 0 bases at J, with 12 bases in the middle. The germline V gene encodes CDR1 MNHNY and CDR2 SVGAGI (reference sequence). The CDR3 is 15 amino acids. CDR3: CASRSGTPSYNEQFF. In nucleotides, the CDR3 is TGTGCCAGCAGGTCCGGGACACCCTCCTACAATGAGCAGTTCTTC.

The chain employs TRBV29-1 and TRBJ2-2, with a possible D match to TRBD1 (6 bases). The CDR3 extends over 13 amino acids. CDR1 is SQVTM, CDR2 ANQGSEA, per germline. Trimming left V 7 bases short and J 5 bases short, with 14 bases between. CDR3 bases: TGCAGCGGTGTACAGGGTAGTACCGGGGAGCTGTTTTTT. It codes for CSGVQGSTGELFF.

V gene TRBV11-2 combines with J gene TRBJ1-5; TRBD1 is a possible D gene (6 bases). CDR3 length: 15 residues. V gave up 4 bases and J gave up 3 bases, with 13 bases separating them. Germline CDR1 SGHAT, CDR2 FQNNGV. CDR3 amino acids: CASSSAGAPNQPQHF. The CDR3 DNA is TGTGCCAGCAGCTCCGCAGGGGCTCCCAATCAGCCCCAGCATTTT.

This clone was recorded a few times. The rearrangement uses TRBV29-1 and TRBJ1-1, with 8 nucleotides matching TRBD1. CDR3 size: 14 residues. The junction had 10 bases not matched to a gene; V was cut back by 3 bases and J by 7 bases. CDR1 is SQVTM, CDR2 ANQGSEA, per germline. The CDR3 loop reads CSVDRQGADFEAFF. The CDR3 DNA is TGCAGCGTTGACAGGCAGGGGGCAGATTTTGAAGCTTTCTTT.